This T cell receptor (beta chain) stems from a study of blood T cell repertoires in COVID-19. Study as a whole: COVID-19 samples from acute and convalescent phases originated in the United States, Italy and Spain. PBMCs, B-cell-depleted T cells, or T cells provided the cDNA or gDNA that made up the material.

Trimming left V 6 bases short and J 4 bases short, with 12 bases between. The CDR3 totals 13 residues. CDR1 is MNHEY, CDR2 SVGEGT, per germline. Original methodology: Estimation of nucleated cell counts relied on the amplification of reference gene primers. TCRdb's table, derived via immunoSEQ multiplex PCR, lists solely in-frame clones and lacks some. Clone size and the V and J calls come from that table; the DNA yielded D and trimming. The sample lists 85,000 to 130,000 clones, 85% to 90% occurring once. The J gene is TRBJ2-5, the V gene TRBV6-2 or TRBV6-3, with a weak D call TRBD1 (5 bases). Sequencing was done on a sample of peripheral blood. The receptor was derived from a human donor in a cohort sampled during active COVID-19. For the CDR3, the DNA is TGTGCCAGCAGCACTGACAGTCTAGAGACCCAGTACTTC. Protein: CASSTDSLETQYF.